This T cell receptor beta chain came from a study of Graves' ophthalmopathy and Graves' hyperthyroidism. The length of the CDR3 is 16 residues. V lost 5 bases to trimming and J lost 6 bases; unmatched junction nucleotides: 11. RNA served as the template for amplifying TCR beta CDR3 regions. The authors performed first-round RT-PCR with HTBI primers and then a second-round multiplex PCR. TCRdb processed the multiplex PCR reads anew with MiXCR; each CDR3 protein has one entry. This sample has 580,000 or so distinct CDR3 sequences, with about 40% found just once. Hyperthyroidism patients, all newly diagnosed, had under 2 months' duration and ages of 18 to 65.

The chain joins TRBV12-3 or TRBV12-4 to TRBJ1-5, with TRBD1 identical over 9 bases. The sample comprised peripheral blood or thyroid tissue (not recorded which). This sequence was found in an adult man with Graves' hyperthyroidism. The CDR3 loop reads CASSARGDRAAQPQHF. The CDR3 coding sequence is TGTGCCAGCAGTGCTAGAGGGGACAGGGCGGCTCAGCCCCAGCATTTT.